These 4 T cell receptor beta chains share one sample of origin, sequenced in a study of blood T cell repertoires in COVID-19. The assay was immunoSEQ multiplex PCR, and TCRdb's table has in-frame clones only and misses some. The sample lists more than 15,000 clones, about 89% seen once, with around 7.7% in the top ten. Sequences were obtained from peripheral blood. All receptors derive from a woman aged 60 to 75 with active COVID-19.

The chain employs TRBV5-6 and TRBJ2-1; TRBD2 aligns across 11 bases. Trimming cost V 4 bases and J 8 bases; bases outside gene matches: 11. The CDR3 totals 16 residues. Germline V gives CDR1 SGHDT, CDR2 YYEEEE. The CDR3, as DNA: TGTGCCAGCAGCCGACCCGGGACTAGCGGCTGGGATGAGCAGTTCTTC. Its translation: CASSRPGTSGWDEQFF.

The chain uses TRBV10-3 and TRBJ2-2; 8 positions match TRBD1. The CDR3 runs 14 residues. Per germline, CDR1 ENHRY and CDR2 SYGVKD. Germline trimming cut 5 bases from V and 3 bases from J; bases unmatched to any gene: 2. This CDR3 reads CAISKGQDTGELFF. As DNA, the CDR3 is TGTGCCATCAGTAAGGGACAGGACACCGGGGAGCTGTTTTTT.

This rearrangement joins TRBV5-1 to TRBJ2-1; 10 bases match TRBD2. Germline assignment: CDR1 SGHRS and CDR2 YFSETQ. The J segment lost 4 bases and the V segment lost 1 base, leaving 2 bases of the junction unmatched. CDR3 length: 15 amino acids. The DNA for the CDR3 is TGCGCCAGCAGCTTGCTAGCGGGGGCTTACAATGAGCAGTTCTTC. It is translated as CASSLLAGAYNEQFF. Variable domain in full (rest from reference TRBV5-1 and TRBJ2-1): KAGVTQTPRYLIKTRGQQVTLSCSPISGHRSVSWYQQTPGQGLQFLFEYFSETQRNKGNFPGRFSGRQFSNSRSEMNVSTLELGDSALYLCASSLLAGAYNEQFFGPGTRLTVL.

J is TRBJ2-5 and V is TRBV14; a possible D gene is TRBD1 (5 bases). The CDR3 is made up of 15 amino acids. CDR1 and CDR2 (germline): SGHDN, FVKESK. The ends were cut back, 1 base at V and 10 bases at J, with 19 bases in the middle. The CDR3 loop is CASSQGPVSGQIQYF. The CDR3 nucleotides are TGTGCCAGCAGCCAAGGGCCGGTGTCAGGGCAGATCCAGTACTTC.